The next 7 T cell receptor beta chains were all read from a single sample in a study of regulatory T cells in long-lasting Graves disease. Time point noted: persistent/refractory GD, antithyroid drugs over 5 years with positive TRAb. Isolated PBMC RNA provided the starting material for the TCR library. iRepertoire HTBI primers and Arm-PCR of CDR3 regions built TCR beta libraries. TCRdb reprocessed the multiplex PCR reads with MiXCR, giving one entry per CDR3 protein. The sample lists 600,000 to 800,000 distinct CDR3 sequences, 25% to 35% occurring once. The source was peripheral blood mononuclear cells (PBMCs), collected when the disease was refractory, from a patient treated with antithyroid drugs. The receptors come from a female donor with Graves disease.

On this clonotype: A read error is possible here, since a much larger clone lies one base away. The V gene is TRBV2, the J gene TRBJ2-2, with 8 bases lining up with TRBD2. This CDR3 has 15 amino acids. The germline V gene encodes CDR1 SNHLY and CDR2 FYNNEI. CDR3 loop: CASSETGGPTGELLF. In nucleotides, the CDR3 is TGTGCCAGCAGTGAAACGGGAGGGCCCACCGGGGAGCTGCTTTTT. The whole variable domain, remainder taken from reference TRBV2 and TRBJ2-2, is EPEVTQTPSHQVTQMGQEVILRCVPISNHLYFYWYRQILGQKVEFLVSFYNNEISEKSEIFDDQFSVERPDGSNFTLKIRSTKLEDSAMYFCASSETGGPTGELLFGEGSRLTVL.

The chain is built from TRBV19 and TRBJ1-2; D possibly corresponds to TRBD1 (5 bases). The CDR3 sequence is 15 residues long. In germline, CDR1 is LNHDA, CDR2 SQIVND (reference sequence). Trimming stripped 8 bases from V and 4 bases from J, with 20 bases between. The CDR3 DNA follows: TGTGCCAGTCTTCCCGTAACCGGGACTCTCTATGGCTACACCTTC. Amino acid sequence: CASLPVTGTLYGYTF.

The chain recombines TRBV7-9 with TRBJ2-5; perhaps TRBD1 as D (6 bases). The germline CDR1 and CDR2 sequences are SEHNR and FQNEAQ (reference sequence). V lost 3 bases and J 0 bases, leaving 17 bases between the germline ends. This CDR3 is built from 17 residues. The DNA of the CDR3 is TGTGCCAGCAGCTTCTCCGAGGGACACAGGTACCAAGAGACCCAGTACTTC. Translation: CASSFSEGHRYQETQYF.

This clonotype was seen only a few times. The V and J genes are TRBV7-9 and TRBJ1-2; weak D call: TRBD1 (5 bases). The CDR3 extends over 14 amino acids. Germline-derived CDR1 and CDR2 are SEHNR and FQNEAQ (reference sequence). The V end lost 3 bases, the J end lost 7 bases, and 15 bases lay between the germline ends. The CDR3 region is CASSFSQGGGGYTF. CDR3 bases: TGTGCCAGCAGCTTTAGTCAGGGAGGCGGTGGCTACACCTTC. Filled out from reference TRBV7-9 and TRBJ1-2, the complete variable domain reads DTGVSQNPRHKITKRGQNVTFRCDPISEHNRLYWYRQTLGQGPEFLTYFQNEAQLEKSRLLSDRFSAERPKGSFSTLEIQRTEQGDSAMYLCASSFSQGGGGYTFGSGTRLTVV.

The V call is TRBV27, the J call TRBJ2-7; TRBD2 matches 8 bases. Germline V gene lookup returns CDR1 MNHEY and CDR2 SMNVEV (reference sequence). V was pared by 4 bases and J by 6 bases, with 8 bases of the junction left unmatched. This CDR3 region has 14 residues. The DNA of the CDR3 is TGTGCCAGCAGTTATGAGCGGGAGCTCAGCGAGCAGTACTTC. Its translation is CASSYERELSEQYF.

This clonotype was counted a few times. The chain recombines TRBV9 with TRBJ2-1; no clear D. CDR1 and CDR2 (germline): SGDLS, YYNGEE. The CDR3 has 16 amino acids. Trimming removed 0 bases from V and 0 bases from J, with 10 bases in between. The CDR3: CASSVAGRSSYNEQFF. CDR3 DNA sequence: TGTGCCAGCAGCGTAGCTGGTCGAAGCTCCTACAATGAGCAGTTCTTC.

For this clonotype: A read error is possible here, since a much larger clone lies one base away. This chain joins TRBV3-1 and TRBJ2-1; 11 bases agree with TRBD2. CDR3 size: 16 residues. CDR1 LGHDT and CDR2 YNNKEL come from the germline V gene (reference sequence). The CDR3 region is CASSQVVGTSGNEQLF. The DNA for the CDR3 is TGTGCCAGCAGCCAAGTGGTCGGGACTAGCGGAAATGAGCAGCTCTTC.